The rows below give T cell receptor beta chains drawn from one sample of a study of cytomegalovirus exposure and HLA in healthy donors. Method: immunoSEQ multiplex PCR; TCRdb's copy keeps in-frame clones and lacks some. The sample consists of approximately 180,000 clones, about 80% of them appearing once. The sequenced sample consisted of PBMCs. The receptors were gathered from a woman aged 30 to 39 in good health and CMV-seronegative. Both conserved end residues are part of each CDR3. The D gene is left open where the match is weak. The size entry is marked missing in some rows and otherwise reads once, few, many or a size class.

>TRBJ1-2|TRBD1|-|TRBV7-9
TGTGCCAGCAGCTCCGGAGGGGTCTCAGGGGGTTGGGGCTACACCTTC
CASSSGGVSGGWGYTF
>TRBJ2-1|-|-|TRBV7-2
TGTGCCAGCAGCCCCAGCCTAGCGCCCAGCTCCTACAATGAGCAGTTCTTC
CASSPSLAPSSYNEQFF
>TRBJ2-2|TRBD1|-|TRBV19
TGTGCCAGTAATTGGGGGCAGGGGGCCGCCGGGGAGCTGTTTTTT
CASNWGQGAAGELFF
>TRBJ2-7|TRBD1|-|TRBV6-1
TGTGCCAGTTTCCCGGGACAGGGCTACGAGCAGTACTTC
CASFPGQGYEQYF
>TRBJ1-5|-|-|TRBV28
TGTGCCAGCAGTTTATGGCCAGACTCTAGCAATCAGCCCCAGCATTTT
CASSLWPDSSNQPQHF
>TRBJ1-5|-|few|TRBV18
TGTGCCAGCTCAACGGGAACCTCGGGCAATCAGCCCCAGCATTTT
CASSTGTSGNQPQHF
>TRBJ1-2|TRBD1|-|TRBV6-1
TGTGCTAGCAGTGAAGCAGGGACAGGGGGCTATGGCTACACCTTC
CASSEAGTGGYGYTF
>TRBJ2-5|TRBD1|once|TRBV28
TGTGCCAGCCGAAACAGGGGCCAAGAGACCCAGTACTTC
CASRNRGQETQYF
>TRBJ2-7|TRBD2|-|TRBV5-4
TGTGCCAGCAGCCCGACCGGGACTAATGTCGAGCAGTACTTC
CASSPTGTNVEQYF
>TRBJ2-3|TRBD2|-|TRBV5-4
TGTGCCAGCAGCTTGAGCGGGAGGAATCCAGATACGCAGTATTTT
CASSLSGRNPDTQYF
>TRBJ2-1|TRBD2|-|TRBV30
TGTGCCTGGGGGACTAGCCATCCGTTCTTC
CAWGTSHPFF
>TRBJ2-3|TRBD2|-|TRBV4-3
TGCGCCAGCAGCCAAGATAGGTCTAGCGGACTGACCACAGATACGCAGTATTTT
CASSQDRSSGLTTDTQYF
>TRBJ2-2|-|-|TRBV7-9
TGTGCCAGCAGCTCCGGAGGGGGGGAGCTGTTTTTT
CASSSGGGELFF
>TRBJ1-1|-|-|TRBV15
TGTGCCACCAGCAGAGTTTCAGATGCTGAAGCTTTCTTT
CATSRVSDAEAFF
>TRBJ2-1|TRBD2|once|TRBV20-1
TGCAGTTCGCTACTAGCGGCCCCCCAGTTCTTC
CSSLLAAPQFF
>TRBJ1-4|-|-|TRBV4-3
TGCGCCAGCAGCCAAGATATCGCGACGGGTGGTGAAAAACTGTTTTTT
CASSQDIATGGEKLFF
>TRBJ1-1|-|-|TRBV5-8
TGTGCCAGCGGACTATGGATGGTTGCTGAAGCTTTCTTT
CASGLWMVAEAFF
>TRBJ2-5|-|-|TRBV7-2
TGTGCCAGCAGCACGAGACAGCAAGAGACCCAGTACTTC
CASSTRQQETQYF
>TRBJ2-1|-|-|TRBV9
TGTGCCAGCAGCCCGGGATCTAACAATGAGCAGTTCTTC
CASSPGSNNEQFF
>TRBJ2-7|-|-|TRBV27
TGTGCCAGCAGTTCTCCGGATAGCCACGAGCAGTACTTC
CASSSPDSHEQYF
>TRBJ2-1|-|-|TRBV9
TGTGCCAGCAGCGGGCGGACAGAACCGAGTGAGCAGTTCTTC
CASSGRTEPSEQFF
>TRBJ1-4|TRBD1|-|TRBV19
TGTGCCAGTAGTACGGGACAGGGGACGGGAGAAAAACTGTTTTTT
CASSTGQGTGEKLFF
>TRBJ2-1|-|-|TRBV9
TGTGCCAGCAGCGTAGGATTCTCGGATGAGCAGTTCTTC
CASSVGFSDEQFF
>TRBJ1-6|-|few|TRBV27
TGTGCCAGCAGTTTAAACTATACCCCTTCACCCCTCCACTTT
CASSLNYTPSPLHF
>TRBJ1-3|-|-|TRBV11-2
TGTGCCAGCAGCTTAGGGCCGCAATCCTCTGGAAACACCATATATTTT
CASSLGPQSSGNTIYF
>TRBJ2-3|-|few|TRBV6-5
TGTGCCAGCAGTTATTACGGGGGAGGCACAGATACGCAGTATTTT
CASSYYGGGTDTQYF
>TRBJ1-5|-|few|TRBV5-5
TGTGCCAGCAGCTTCACTGAAGAACAGCCCCAGCATTTT
CASSFTEEQPQHF
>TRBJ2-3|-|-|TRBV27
TGTGCCAGCAGTCCCGACCCGGACTTCGCGAAGACGCAGTATTTT
CASSPDPDFAKTQYF
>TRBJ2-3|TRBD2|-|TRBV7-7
TGTGCCAGCAGCTTAGGGACTAGCGGGGGAGCAGATACGCAGTATTTT
CASSLGTSGGADTQYF
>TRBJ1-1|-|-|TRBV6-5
TGTGCCAGCAGTTACTCCCAGGGATACACTGAAGCTTTCTTT
CASSYSQGYTEAFF
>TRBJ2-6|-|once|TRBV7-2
TGTGCCAGCAGCTTACGGGGAGGAGGAGGCGCTGGGGCCAACGTCCTGACTTTC
CASSLRGGGGAGANVLTF
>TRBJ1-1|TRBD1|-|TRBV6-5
TGTGCCAGCAGCTTTACACAGGGGCCCACTGAAGCTTTCTTT
CASSFTQGPTEAFF
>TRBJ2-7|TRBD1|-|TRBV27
TGTGCCAGCAGTCCCAGGACAGGGGACGAGCAGTACTTC
CASSPRTGDEQYF
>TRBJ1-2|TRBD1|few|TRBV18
TGTGCCAGCTCACCACCGAGTGGACAGGACTATGGCTACACCTTC
CASSPPSGQDYGYTF
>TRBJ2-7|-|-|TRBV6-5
TGTGCCAGCAGCCCTGGGGGGACGGTGCAGTACTTC
CASSPGGTVQYF
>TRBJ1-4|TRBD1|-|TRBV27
TGTGCCAGCAAGGTTAGGGACAGGGCGTTCGAAAAACTGTTTTTT
CASKVRDRAFEKLFF
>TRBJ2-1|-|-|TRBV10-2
TGCGCCACCACCCGGCGACAGGATTACAATGAGCAGTTCTTC
CATTRRQDYNEQFF
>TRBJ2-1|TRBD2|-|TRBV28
TGTGCCAGCAGTTTAGGGGCGGGAGGCGTGAATGAGCAGTTCTTC
CASSLGAGGVNEQFF
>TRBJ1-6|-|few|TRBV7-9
TGTGCCAGCAGCTTAGGGGAGTTTAATTCACCCCTCCACTTT
CASSLGEFNSPLHF
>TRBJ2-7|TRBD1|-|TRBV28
TGTGCCAGCGGGCCTCCCTGGGACAGACCCTACGAGCAGTACTTC
CASGPPWDRPYEQYF
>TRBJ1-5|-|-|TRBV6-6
TGTGCCAACATCCCAGACAGTTCCAATCAGCCCCAGCATTTT
CANIPDSSNQPQHF
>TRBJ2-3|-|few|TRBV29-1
TGCAGCGTTGAGGTGGAAGGGGCCGGCACAGATACGCAGTATTTT
CSVEVEGAGTDTQYF
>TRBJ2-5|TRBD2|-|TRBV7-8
TGTACCAGCAGCTTAGTAGCGGGGGGGCCCCAAGAGACCCAGTACTTC
CTSSLVAGGPQETQYF
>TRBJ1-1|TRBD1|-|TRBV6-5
TGTGCAGCGCAGGGGGTTCGTACTGAAGCTTTCTTT
CAAQGVRTEAFF
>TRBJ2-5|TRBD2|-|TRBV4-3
TGCGCCAGCAGCCAACCTCTAGCGGGGGGACAAGAGACCCAGTACTTC
CASSQPLAGGQETQYF
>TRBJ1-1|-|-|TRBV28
TGTGCCAGCTTCCCAGGTGCGGGAGGTGTCACTGAAGCTTTCTTT
CASFPGAGGVTEAFF
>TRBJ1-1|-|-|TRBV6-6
TGTGCCAGCAGGCGCGACACTGAAGCTTTCTTT
CASRRDTEAFF
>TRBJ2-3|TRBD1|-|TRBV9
TGTGCCAGCAGCGTTACCACAGGGGGCATAGATACGCAGTATTTT
CASSVTTGGIDTQYF
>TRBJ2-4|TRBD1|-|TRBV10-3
TGTGCCATCAGTGGGGGACAGGGCGCCAAAAACAGTCAGTACTTC
CAISGGQGAKNSQYF
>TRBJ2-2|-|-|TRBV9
TGTGCCAGCAGCGGGAGTCCGGACACCGGGGAGCTGTTTTTT
CASSGSPDTGELFF
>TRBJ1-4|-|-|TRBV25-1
TGTGCCAGCAGTGCCTCCGGGACTGGTGAAAAACTGTTTTTT
CASSASGTGEKLFF
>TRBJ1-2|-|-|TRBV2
TGTGCCAGCAGTGACAAGCGGGGGGGCGCTTGG
CASSDKRGGAW
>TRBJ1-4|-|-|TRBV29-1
TGCAGCGTAGGGGAAGTTGCAACTAATGAAAAACTGTTTTTT
CSVGEVATNEKLFF
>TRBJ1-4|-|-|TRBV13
TGTGCCAGCAGCTCCCGGGACTCCTCGGATAATGAAAAACTGTTTTTT
CASSSRDSSDNEKLFF
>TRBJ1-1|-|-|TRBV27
TGTGCCAGCAGTTTATTGGGGGGCACTGAAGCTTTCTTT
CASSLLGGTEAFF
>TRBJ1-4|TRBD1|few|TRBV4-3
TGCGCCAGCAGCCAAGGGGACAGAAGTAATGAAAAACTGTTTTTT
CASSQGDRSNEKLFF
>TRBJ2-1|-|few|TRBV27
TGTGCCAGCAGGAATCTACGAAAGGGGCTCCTTTTGGGGCATGAGCAGTTCTTC
CASRNLRKGLLLGHEQFF
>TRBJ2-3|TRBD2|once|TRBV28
TGTGCCAGCAGCTTTCTGACTAGCGGGAAGGTCGATACGCAGTATTTT
CASSFLTSGKVDTQYF